This T cell receptor beta chain was sequenced during a study of PD-1 blockade in classical Hodgkin lymphoma. Trimming removed 3 bases at V and 7 bases at J, with 11 bases between. There are 13 residues in the CDR3. Germline V gives CDR1 MGHRA, CDR2 YSYEKL. Specified time point: cycle 4 day 1 (C4D1), after around six weeks of nivolumab. In every patient, relapse followed autologous stem cell transplantation, while exposure to brentuximab vedotin differed. Purified CD4+ T cells were obtained from thawed PBMCs through magnetic negative selection. Repertoires were generated with immunoSEQ multiplex PCR, while TCRdb's copy carries only in-frame clones and drops some. The sample includes 1,500 to 2,500 clones, around four fifths of them seen just once.

Source: CD4+ T cells from blood, taken before the fourth cycle of nivolumab. The TCR was taken from a human donor with classical Hodgkin lymphoma. The chain couples TRBV4-1 to TRBJ2-3, with a weak D call TRBD1 (5 bases). For the CDR3, the DNA is TGCGCCAGCAGCCACCCCCAGGGTAATACGCAGTATTTT. It specifies CASSHPQGNTQYF.